The rows below give T cell receptor beta chains drawn from one sample of a study of blood T cell repertoires in COVID-19. Clones were read by immunoSEQ multiplex PCR, and TCRdb kept only the in-frame ones, dropping some. The sample has some 42,000 clones; about 88% are singletons. Input material: peripheral blood. These receptors originate from a human donor in a cohort sampled during active COVID-19. Both conserved end residues are part of each CDR3. The order of the fields is V gene, clone size, J gene, D gene, CDR3 DNA, CDR3 protein. A D gene is named only where the DNA matches it firmly. Clone size appears in some rows only: once, few, many, or a class for an expanded clone.

V gene: TRBV11-3
clone size: -
J gene: TRBJ2-1
D gene: TRBD2
CDR3 DNA: TGTGCCAGCAGCTCCAAGACCACTAGCGGGGGTTACAATGAGCAGTTCTTC
CDR3 protein: CASSSKTTSGGYNEQFF

V gene: TRBV18
clone size: -
J gene: TRBJ1-5
D gene: TRBD1
CDR3 DNA: TGTGCCAGCTCACGGCTGACAACAGGGGGGAGCAATCAGCCCCAGCATTTT
CDR3 protein: CASSRLTTGGSNQPQHF

V gene: TRBV7-3
clone size: -
J gene: TRBJ1-2
D gene: TRBD1
CDR3 DNA: TGTGCCAGCAGCTTAACGGGGACAGAGTCGTGCACCTTC
CDR3 protein: CASSLTGTESCTF

V gene: TRBV7-3
clone size: few
J gene: TRBJ2-2
D gene: -
CDR3 DNA: TGTGCCAGCAGCTTAACTTTAGGGGATTCCGGGGAGCTGTTTTTT
CDR3 protein: CASSLTLGDSGELFF

V gene: TRBV29-1
clone size: -
J gene: TRBJ2-1
D gene: TRBD1
CDR3 DNA: TGCAGCGTTGAGTTAGACAGGGGGGTATTTTTAGGCTACAATGAGCAGTTCTTC
CDR3 protein: CSVELDRGVFLGYNEQFF

V gene: TRBV5-1
clone size: -
J gene: TRBJ2-7
D gene: TRBD1
CDR3 DNA: TGCGCCAGCAGCCCGACAGGGGTGGAAGAGCAGTACTTC
CDR3 protein: CASSPTGVEEQYF

V gene: TRBV28
clone size: once
J gene: TRBJ1-2
D gene: TRBD1
CDR3 DNA: TGTGCCAGCAGTTTATCCTTGGGACAGGGAGGCGGCTACACCTTC
CDR3 protein: CASSLSLGQGGGYTF

V gene: TRBV7-9
clone size: -
J gene: TRBJ2-2
D gene: -
CDR3 DNA: TGTGCCAGCACCACCACCGGGATGGACACCGGGGAGCTGTTTTTT
CDR3 protein: CASTTTGMDTGELFF

V gene: TRBV24-1
clone size: -
J gene: TRBJ2-1
D gene: TRBD1
CDR3 DNA: TGTGCCACCAGTGATATGGGACAGACCTACAATGAGCAGTTCTTC
CDR3 protein: CATSDMGQTYNEQFF

V gene: TRBV5-4
clone size: -
J gene: TRBJ2-5
D gene: TRBD2
CDR3 DNA: TGTGCCAGCAGCGCTAGCGGGGGGGCACAAGAGACCCAGTACTTC
CDR3 protein: CASSASGGAQETQYF

V gene: TRBV6-1
clone size: -
J gene: TRBJ2-7
D gene: TRBD2
CDR3 DNA: TGTGCCAGCAGTGAAAGTCCAGCGGGGAACTACTACGAGCAGTACTTC
CDR3 protein: CASSESPAGNYYEQYF

V gene: TRBV6-5
clone size: -
J gene: TRBJ1-1
D gene: -
CDR3 DNA: TGTGCCAGCAGTTACTCGGGAGGGGGATTGAACACTGAAGCTTTCTTT
CDR3 protein: CASSYSGGGLNTEAFF

V gene: TRBV19
clone size: -
J gene: TRBJ2-3
D gene: TRBD1
CDR3 DNA: TGTGCCAGTAGTATAGATAAATTTGGGACAGGGAGTTACACAGATACGCAGTATTTT
CDR3 protein: CASSIDKFGTGSYTDTQYF

V gene: TRBV6-5
clone size: -
J gene: TRBJ1-1
D gene: -
CDR3 DNA: TGTGCCAGCAGTTACGGTTCAGTGAACACTGAAGCTTTCTTT
CDR3 protein: CASSYGSVNTEAFF